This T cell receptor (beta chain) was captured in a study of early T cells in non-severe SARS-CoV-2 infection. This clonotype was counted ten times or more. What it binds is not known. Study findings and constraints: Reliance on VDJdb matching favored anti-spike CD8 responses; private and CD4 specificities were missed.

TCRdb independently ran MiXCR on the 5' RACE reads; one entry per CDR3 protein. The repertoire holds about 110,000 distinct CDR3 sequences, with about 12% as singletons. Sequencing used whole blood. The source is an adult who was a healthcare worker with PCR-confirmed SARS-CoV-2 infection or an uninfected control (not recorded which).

CDR3 amino acids: CASSLSGTEKLFF. In DNA form, the CDR3 reads TGTGCCAGCAGTTTATCCGGAACTGAAAAACTGTTTTTT. V gene TRBV12-3 or TRBV12-4 combines with J gene TRBJ1-4; unclear D gene. The V gene lost 2 bases and the J gene lost 7 bases, with 8 bases spanning the gap. The CDR3 covers 13 residues.